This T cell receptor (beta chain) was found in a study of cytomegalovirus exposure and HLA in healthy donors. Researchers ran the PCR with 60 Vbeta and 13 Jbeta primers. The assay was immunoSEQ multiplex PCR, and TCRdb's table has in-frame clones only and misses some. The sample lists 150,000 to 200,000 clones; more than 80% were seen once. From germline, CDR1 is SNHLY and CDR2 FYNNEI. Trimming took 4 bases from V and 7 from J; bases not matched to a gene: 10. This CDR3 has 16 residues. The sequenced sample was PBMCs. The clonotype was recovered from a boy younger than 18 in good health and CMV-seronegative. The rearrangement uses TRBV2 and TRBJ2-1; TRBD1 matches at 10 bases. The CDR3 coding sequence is TGTGCCAGCAGTGGCGACAGGGGGCGAGGGGGGAATGAGCAGTTCTTC. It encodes CASSGDRGRGGNEQFF.